These 24 T cell receptor beta chains came from one sample sequenced in a study of T cell repertoires in cytomegalovirus infection. Each CDR3 protein is one row after TCRdb ran MiXCR on the reads. The data hold approximately 990,000 distinct CDR3 sequences, with roughly 30% observed a single time. Their cognate antigens are unknown. Sequencing used cultured CD8+ T cells from PBMCs, obtained from culture after CMV antigen stimulation. These receptors all come from a human donor in good health (CMV status not recorded). Some clones in this sample may be carry-over from other donors' samples.

The chain is built from TRBV4-1 and TRBJ2-7; the D gene could be TRBD1 or TRBD2 (5 bases each). The CDR3 extends over 15 amino acids. Trimming took off 3 bases at V and 0 bases at J, with 12 bases between the two ends. Germline CDR1 reads MGHRA; CDR2 reads YSYEKL. CDR3 in DNA: TGCGCCAGCAGCCACGGCCGGGACGGCTCCTACGAGCAGTACTTC. Protein: CASSHGRDGSYEQYF.

The gene calls are TRBV20-1 and TRBJ2-5, with D possibly matching TRBD2 (6 bases). V lost 0 bases, J lost 2 bases, and 10 bases lay in between. The germline V gene has CDR1 DFQATT and CDR2 SNEGSKA (reference sequence). This CDR3 has 14 residues. The CDR3 DNA is TGCAGTGCTAGAGACCGGGGGACTCAAGAGACCCAGTACTTC. It translates to CSARDRGTQETQYF.

This clonotype was counted once. The chain joins TRBV10-3 to TRBJ2-3; 10 bases are shared with TRBD2. This CDR3 has 14 amino acids. J lost 4 bases, V lost 11 bases, and 9 bases had no gene match. Germline values: CDR1 ENHRY, CDR2 SYGVKD. The CDR3 loop reads CAGYSGGTSDTQYF. CDR3 DNA: TGTGCCGGCTATAGCGGGGGGACATCAGATACGCAGTATTTT.

This clonotype showed up just a few times. V usage is TRBV7-6 and J usage is TRBJ1-1; maybe TRBD1 (6 bases). V was clipped by 3 bases and J by 5 bases, with 16 bases between them. The CDR3 extends over 15 amino acids. Germline CDR1 reads SGHVS; CDR2 reads FNYEAQ. The CDR3 sequence: CASSLGTSLGTEAFF. As DNA, the CDR3 is TGTGCCAGCAGCTTGGGGACATCCCTGGGGACTGAAGCTTTCTTT.

This rearrangement joins TRBV6-8 to TRBJ2-3; D might be TRBD1 (6 bases). Trimming took 1 base from V and 1 from J, leaving 9 bases between them. The CDR3 runs 15 residues. CDR1 and CDR2 (germline): MNHGY, SAAAGT. The CDR3 spells CASSYWGPGTDTQYF. In nucleotides, the CDR3 is TGTGCCAGCAGTTACTGGGGGCCGGGCACAGATACGCAGTATTTT.

This clonotype was counted at least ten times. The V and J genes are TRBV7-2 and TRBJ2-7; maybe TRBD1 (5 bases). Germline V CDR1 and CDR2: SGHTA, FQGNSA. Trimming stripped 1 base from V and 4 bases from J, with 14 bases between. The CDR3 is made up of 15 amino acids. DNA for the CDR3: TGTGCCAGCAGCTTAGTTGGGGCACCTCATTACGAGCAGTACGTC. It encodes CASSLVGAPHYEQYV.

V gene TRBV6-5 combines with J gene TRBJ2-1, with D unclear. CDR3 length: 15 amino acids. V was cut by 0 bases and J by 5 bases, with 11 bases left in between. From germline, CDR1 is MNHEY and CDR2 SVGAGI. The CDR3 bases are TGTGCCAGCAGTTACTCGGGATACAAGAACAATGAGCAGTTCTTC. This translates into CASSYSGYKNNEQFF.

This clonotype has just a few counts. The CDR3 region has the DNA TGTGCCACCAGTGATATACAGGGGAACCAAGAGACCCAGTACTTC. This gives the protein CATSDIQGNQETQYF. The V call is TRBV24-1, the J call TRBJ2-5; 7 bases line up with TRBD1. Germline V gene sequence: CDR1 KGHDR, CDR2 SFDVKD. This CDR3 has 15 amino acids. Losses at the gene ends were 3 bases for V and 0 bases for J; bases not matched to a gene: 3.

In the case of this clonotype: This clone may be a read error of a much larger clone one base away. J is TRBJ2-3 and V is TRBV7-4, with 7 bases identical to TRBD1. Germline CDR1 reads SGHVT; CDR2 reads SQSDAQ. V shed 5 bases, J shed 2 bases, and the junction held 13 bases outside the gene matches. The CDR3 spans 17 residues. CDR3 bases: TGTGCCAGCAGCGACACAGGGGACATAGTCCCCACAGATACGCAGTATTTT. Residues: CASSDTGDIVPTDTQYF. The full variable domain, its missing parts supplied by reference TRBV7-4 and TRBJ2-3, is GAGVSQSPRYKVAKRGRDVALRCDSISGHVTLYWYRQTLGQGSEVLTYSQSDAQRDKSGRPSGRFSAERPERSVSTLKIQRTEQGDSAVYLCASSDTGDIVPTDTQYFGPGTRLTVL.

This clonotype was seen a handful of times. This chain links TRBV7-9 with TRBJ2-7; D possibly uses TRBD1 or TRBD2 (7 bases each). The CDR3 length is 15 residues. The V end was cut by 0 bases, the J end by 5 bases, with 14 bases between. The V gene's germline CDR1 is SEHNR and CDR2 FQNEAQ (reference sequence). CDR3 sequence reads: CASSLAGRGRDEQYV. The DNA of the CDR3 is TGTGCCAGCAGCTTAGCAGGGAGGGGGCGCGACGAGCAGTACGTC.

This chain links TRBV12-3 or TRBV12-4 with TRBJ2-7, with TRBD2 matching 9 bases. This CDR3 spans 16 amino acids. V trimming: 3 bases; J trimming: 4 bases; junction bases outside the gene matches: 10. CDR3 coding DNA: TGTGCCAGCAGTTTTGTTCTGCGGGGGGGCGGGTACGAGCAGTACTTC. It encodes CASSFVLRGGGYEQYF.

The rearrangement uses TRBV6-1 and TRBJ2-2; D may be TRBD2 (6 bases). Trimming took 2 bases from V and 1 from J, leaving 14 bases between them. This CDR3 spans 17 amino acids. CDR1 is MNHNS and CDR2 is SASEGT in the germline V gene. This CDR3 is CASSEWWSSGNTGELFF. The CDR3 DNA reads as TGTGCCAGCAGTGAATGGTGGAGTAGCGGGAACACCGGGGAGCTGTTTTTT.

DNA for the CDR3: TGTGCCAGCAGCTGGGGGGGCCGCCCCGGGGAGCTGTTTTTT. Protein product: CASSWGGRPGELFF. The chain links TRBV7-9 to TRBJ2-2, with D perhaps TRBD2 (7 bases). The CDR3 has 14 amino acids. CDR1 SEHNR and CDR2 FQNEAQ come from the germline V gene (reference sequence). V was trimmed by 4 bases and J by 6 bases, leaving 12 bases between them. The complete variable domain, with remaining parts taken from reference TRBV7-9 and TRBJ2-2, reads DTGVSQNPRHKITKRGQNVTFRCDPISEHNRLYWYRQTLGQGPEFLTYFQNEAQLEKSRLLSDRFSAERPKGSFSTLEIQRTEQGDSAMYLCASSWGGRPGELFFGEGSRLTVL.

This clonotype was seen only once. The rearrangement uses TRBV20-1 and TRBJ2-7; TRBD2 matches at 9 bases. The CDR3 has 14 amino acids. CDR1 is DFQATT, CDR2 SNEGSKA, per germline (reference sequence). The trim removed 3 bases at V and 2 bases at J, leaving 5 bases unmatched. The CDR3 protein is CSARDLAGTYEQYF. DNA for the CDR3: TGCAGTGCTAGGGATCTAGCGGGAACCTACGAGCAGTACTTC.

This clonotype was observed at least ten times. The V gene is TRBV7-2, the J gene TRBJ2-3; D may be TRBD1 (5 bases). The germline V and J ends were trimmed by 3 bases and 0 bases, with 10 bases remaining between them. The CDR3 totals 15 residues. Germline V gene data show CDR1 as SGHTA and CDR2 as FQGNSA. The CDR3 loop reads CASSLDTFSTDTQYF. The CDR3 DNA reads as TGTGCCAGCAGCTTGGACACCTTTAGCACAGATACGCAGTATTTT.

This clonotype was counted only a few times. The chain combines TRBV25-1 with TRBJ1-5, with unresolved D. The CDR3 is made up of 12 amino acids. V lost 0 bases and J lost 7, with 4 bases in between. Germline CDR1 is MGHDK and CDR2 is SYGVNS. CDR3 residues: CASSEYSQPQHF. CDR3 nucleotides: TGTGCCAGCAGTGAATATTCCCAGCCCCAGCATTTT.

DNA for the CDR3: TGCAGTGCTAGAGACGCAGAATCTGGAAACACCATATATTTT. It encodes CSARDAESGNTIYF. The chain couples TRBV20-1 to TRBJ1-3; D uncertain. The germline V gene has CDR1 DFQATT and CDR2 SNEGSKA (reference sequence). The CDR3 extends over 14 amino acids. The ends were cut back, 0 bases at V and 1 base at J, with 7 bases in the middle.

This clonotype was counted only a few times. The rearrangement uses TRBV12-3 or TRBV12-4 and TRBJ2-1; D remains unclear. The length of the CDR3 is 14 residues. V was pared by 5 bases and J by 8 bases, with 16 bases between. The CDR3 DNA reads as TGTGCCAGCAGTACAGATCTGAATGGGGATGAGCAGTTCTTC. Amino acids: CASSTDLNGDEQFF.

This chain joins TRBV19 and TRBJ1-1, with D unclear. This CDR3 comprises 14 residues. The V and J ends lost 3 bases and 3 bases respectively, with 11 bases between them. Germline-derived CDR1 and CDR2 are LNHDA and SQIVND (reference sequence). As DNA, the CDR3 is TGTGCCAGTAGTATGAGAGGGAGGGACACTGAAGCTTTCTTT. Translated, it gives CASSMRGRDTEAFF.

This clonotype occurred many times. V and J are TRBV12-3 or TRBV12-4 and TRBJ2-7; D is undetermined. CDR3 length: 13 amino acids. V lost 6 bases and J 6 bases, leaving 15 bases between the germline ends. The CDR3 nucleotides are TGTGCCAGCAGCCCTACCTCTAGTATCGAGCAGTACTTC. Translated, it gives CASSPTSSIEQYF.

This clonotype was observed at least ten times. J is TRBJ2-1 and V is TRBV7-6; maybe TRBD2 (7 bases). CDR1 SGHVS and CDR2 FNYEAQ come from the germline V gene. V gave up 8 bases and J gave up 7 bases, with 18 bases separating them. The CDR3 covers 14 residues. CDR3 region: CASQRGADGNEQFF. In DNA form, the CDR3 reads TGTGCCAGCCAACGGGGGGCCGATGGAAATGAGCAGTTCTTC.

This clonotype has a handful of counts. The chain links TRBV27 to TRBJ2-1, with 7 bases fitting TRBD2. Unmatched junction bases numbered 4, after V lost 6 bases and J lost 5 bases. CDR3 length: 13 amino acids. CDR1 MNHEY and CDR2 SMNVEV come from the germline V gene (reference sequence). CDR3 bases: TGTGCCAGCAGGGCTAGCGGCAACAATGAGCAGTTCTTC. It yields the protein CASRASGNNEQFF.

V is TRBV9 and J is TRBJ1-2, with D possibly TRBD1 on 5 matching bases. The V gene's germline CDR1 is SGDLS and CDR2 YYNGEE. V shed 0 bases and J shed 6 bases, with 12 bases lying between them. There are 14 residues in the CDR3. The CDR3 region has the DNA TGTGCCAGCAGCGTAGCCAGAAGGGGACATGGCTACACCTTC. It encodes CASSVARRGHGYTF.

The chain is built from TRBV19 and TRBJ1-1; no reliable D call. The germline V gene has CDR1 LNHDA and CDR2 SQIVND (reference sequence). Trimming left V 7 bases short and J 1 base short, with 13 bases between. CDR3 length equals 14 residues. Written as DNA, the CDR3 is TGTGCCAGTAAGCCTTTCCAGAAGAACACTGAAGCTTTCTTT. Protein sequence: CASKPFQKNTEAFF.